A single TCR beta chain is shown here with its context. These data come from a study of cytomegalovirus exposure and HLA in healthy donors. From germline, CDR1 is MNHEY and CDR2 SVGAGI. J lost 3 bases, V lost 6 bases, and 4 bases had no gene match. This CDR3 has 13 residues. This table comes from immunoSEQ multiplex PCR, and its TCRdb copy is limited to in-frame clones, with some not included. The sample contains under 110,000 clones, 88% of which appear only once. The chain is built from TRBV6-5 and TRBJ2-5, with 7 bases aligning to TRBD1. This TCR was sampled from a woman between 18 and 30 years old in good health and CMV-seropositive. The sample taken for sequencing was PBMCs. The CDR3 DNA reads TGTGCCAGCAGCCAGGACAGGAAAGAGACCCAGTACTTC. It encodes CASSQDRKETQYF.